The rows below give T cell receptor beta chains drawn from one sample of a study of blood T cell repertoires in COVID-19. Data came from immunoSEQ multiplex PCR; TCRdb stores just in-frame clones and leaves some out. The sample carries around 70,000 clones, 65% to 85% recorded once. Sequenced: peripheral blood. The receptor set was obtained from a woman older than 75 with active or convalescent COVID-19. CDR3s include the opening cysteine and the closing phenylalanine or tryptophan. A D gene is named only where the DNA matches it firmly. Clone size appears in some rows only: once, few, many, or a class for an expanded clone.

size	V	J	D	DNA	CDR3
once	TRBV5-8	TRBJ2-3	TRBD2	TGTGCCAGCAGCTCCGGGACGTTAGCGGGAGTGTCGACAGATACGCAGTATTTT	CASSSGTLAGVSTDTQYF
.	TRBV5-6	TRBJ1-5	TRBD1	TGTGCCAGCAGCTTGTGGGACAGGGGGAATCAGCCCCAGCATTTT	CASSLWDRGNQPQHF
.	TRBV5-5	TRBJ2-7	.	TGTGCCAGCAGCTTGGGTGTGGGGCCAACTGACGAGCAGTACTTC	CASSLGVGPTDEQYF
.	TRBV7-8	TRBJ1-5	.	TGTGCCAGCAGCTTAGCGGGTGGAGGGCAGGGCCTTAGCCAGCCCCAGCATTTT	CASSLAGGGQGLSQPQHF
.	TRBV18	TRBJ2-5	TRBD2	TGTGCCAGCTCACCGATCCCCGAGGCTAGCGGGCGGAGGAACCAAGAGACCCAGTACTTC	CASSPIPEASGRRNQETQYF
.	TRBV7-2	TRBJ1-3	.	TGTGCCAGCAGCTTTCAGGGGCTGGGAAACACCATATATTTT	CASSFQGLGNTIYF
.	TRBV29-1	TRBJ1-4	TRBD1	TGCAGCGCCCCGCTAGGGGGGGGGACAGGGGAAAAACTGTTTTTT	CSAPLGGGTGEKLFF
many	TRBV28	TRBJ1-6	.	TGTGCCAGCAGTCAGCAGGGTTATAATTCACCCCTCCACTTT	CASSQQGYNSPLHF
.	TRBV18	TRBJ1-3	.	TGTGCCAGCTCACCGAATGCAGGGCAAGGGTACACCATATATTTT	CASSPNAGQGYTIYF
.	TRBV7-2	TRBJ2-1	TRBD2	TGTGCCAGCAGCTCTCAGAGGACTAGCGGGGGGGCGAATGAGCAGTTCTTC	CASSSQRTSGGANEQFF
.	TRBV19	TRBJ1-2	TRBD1	TGTGCCAGTAGTTCAGGACAGGGAGGCTACACCTTC	CASSSGQGGYTF
.	TRBV2	TRBJ2-2	.	TGTGCCAGCAGTGCGTTAGAAAACACCGGGGAGCTGTTTTTT	CASSALENTGELFF
once	TRBV9	TRBJ2-1	.	TGTGCCAGCAGCGTGTTTGGCAGGACTACCTACAATGAGCAGTTCTTC	CASSVFGRTTYNEQFF
.	TRBV2	TRBJ2-2	TRBD1	TGTGCCAGCAGTCGACAGGGTCCGAACACCGGGGAGCTGTTTTTT	CASSRQGPNTGELFF
.	TRBV7-2	TRBJ2-1	TRBD2	TGTGCCAGCAGCTTAAGCAGCGGGGGGGTGTACGATGAGCAGTTCTTC	CASSLSSGGVYDEQFF
.	TRBV6-2/TRBV6-3	TRBJ1-1	.	TGTGCCAGCAGCCTTACCGTTGTACGAGGCGGAGGGGAAGAGGACACTGAAGCTTTCTTT	CASSLTVVRGGGEEDTEAFF